The next 19 T cell receptor beta chains were all read from a single sample in a study of CD8 T cells in Susac syndrome. Reverse transcription of roughly 0.5 to 1 ug RNA was performed with random hexamers. Using its own MiXCR run on the immunoSEQ multiplex PCR reads, TCRdb lists one record per CDR3 protein. The sample records approximately 170,000 distinct CDR3 sequences, approximately 93% being singletons. The sequencing input was CD4+ T cells from PBMCs. These receptors were taken from a human donor with multiple sclerosis.

The chain couples TRBV3-1 to TRBJ2-2; TRBD1 matches at 10 bases. The germline CDR1 and CDR2 sequences are LGHDT and YNNKEL (reference sequence). V lost 3 bases to trimming and J lost 4 bases; unmatched junction nucleotides: 2. The CDR3 has 15 amino acids. The DNA for the CDR3 is TGTGCCAGCAGCCACCGGGACAGGGGCACCGGGGAGCTGTTTTTT. Translated, it gives CASSHRDRGTGELFF. Full variable domain (rest looked up from reference TRBV3-1 and TRBJ2-2): DTAVSQTPKYLVTQMGNDKSIKCEQNLGHDTMYWYKQDSKKFLKIMFSYNNKELIINETVPNRFSPKSPDKAHLNLHINSLELGDSAVYFCASSHRDRGTGELFFGEGSRLTVL.

The chain couples TRBV5-5 to TRBJ2-2; 7 bases agree with TRBD1. In germline, CDR1 is SGHKS, CDR2 YYEKEE (reference sequence). Trimming at V came to 3 bases and at J to 6 bases, leaving 2 bases not matched to a gene. This CDR3 is built from 13 residues. As DNA, the CDR3 is TGTGCCAGCAGCTCACAGGGGCCCGGGGAGCTGTTTTTT. Its translation is CASSSQGPGELFF.

This clonotype occurred once. The V and J genes are TRBV30 and TRBJ1-4; TRBD1 is a possible D gene (5 bases). Germline CDR1 GTSNPN, CDR2 SVGIG (reference sequence). V was shortened by 0 bases and J by 11 bases, with 7 bases between the two germline ends. The CDR3 totals 11 residues. The CDR3 DNA sequence: TGTGCCTGGAGTGTGGGGGGGAAACTGTTTTTT. Translated: CAWSVGGKLFF.

In regard to this clonotype: At one boundary the junction diverges from the germline segment, which might be a read error. The gene calls are TRBV20-1 and TRBJ2-7, with 9 bases that match TRBD1. Germline assignment: CDR1 DFQATT and CDR2 SNEGSKA (reference sequence). This CDR3 region has 13 residues. The CDR3 DNA sequence: TGCAGTGCCCTCCCGGGACAGGGCTACGAACAGTACTTC. It is translated as CSALPGQGYEQYF.

This clonotype appeared once. The J gene is TRBJ1-5, the V gene TRBV6-6; D is perhaps TRBD1 (5 bases). From germline, CDR1 is MNHNY and CDR2 SVGAGI (reference sequence). This CDR3 contains 12 residues. Trimming stripped 5 bases from V and 7 bases from J, with 9 bases between. The chain's CDR3 is CASSTREQPQHF. In DNA, the CDR3 is TGTGCCAGCAGTACCAGGGAGCAGCCCCAGCATTTT.

The V gene is TRBV28, the J gene TRBJ2-2, with D perhaps given as TRBD1 or TRBD2 (5 bases each). Trimming took off 7 bases at V and 5 bases at J, with 17 bases between the two ends. The CDR3 runs 15 residues. Germline CDR1 reads MDHEN; CDR2 reads SYDVKM. For the CDR3, the DNA is TGTGCCAGCAATGGGGACGCGAGAAATACCGGGGAGCTGTTTTTT. This sequence encodes CASNGDARNTGELFF.

The rearrangement uses TRBV5-4 and TRBJ2-1, with D maybe TRBD2 (7 bases). V was trimmed by 0 bases and J by 6 bases, leaving 16 bases between them. The germline CDR1 and CDR2 sequences are SGHNT and YYREEE (reference sequence). The CDR3 extends over 16 amino acids. CDR3 coding DNA: TGTGCCAGCAGCTTGGCCGCGGGGGCGCCTTCCAATGAGCAGTTCTTC. Translated: CASSLAAGAPSNEQFF.

This chain uses TRBV24-1 with TRBJ2-6, with D possibly called TRBD1 or TRBD2 (5 bases each). CDR1 is KGHDR and CDR2 is SFDVKD in the germline V gene. V gave up 3 bases and J gave up 8 bases, with 13 bases separating them. The CDR3 sequence is 15 residues long. The CDR3 spells CATSDASGASNVLTF. CDR3 DNA sequence: TGTGCCACCAGTGATGCCTCCGGGGCCTCCAACGTCCTGACTTTC.

The chain carries TRBV24-1 and TRBJ2-1, with 13 positions matching TRBD2. J gave up 7 bases and V 3 bases, and 8 bases lay outside the gene matches. The CDR3 runs 17 residues. From germline, CDR1 is KGHDR and CDR2 SFDVKD. CDR3 nucleotides: TGTGCCACCAGTGATCAACGGACTAGCGGGAGTAGGAATGAGCAGTTCTTC. Amino acid sequence: CATSDQRTSGSRNEQFF.

The table lists this clonotype with a count of one. The J gene is TRBJ1-5, the V gene TRBV30; D is undetermined. The germline V gene encodes CDR1 GTSNPN and CDR2 SVGIG (reference sequence). Trimming cost V 2 bases and J 5 bases, with 16 bases left between them. The CDR3 is 15 residues long. The CDR3 region is CAWSFTGKGDQPQHF. CDR3 nucleotides: TGTGCCTGGAGTTTTACCGGAAAGGGCGATCAGCCCCAGCATTTT. Full variable domain (rest looked up from reference TRBV30 and TRBJ1-5): SQTIHQWPATLVQPVGSPLSLECTVEGTSNPNLYWYRQAAGRGLQLLFYSVGIGQISSEVPQNLSASRPQDRQFILSSKKLLLSDSGFYLCAWSFTGKGDQPQHFGDGTRLSIL.

V is TRBV29-1 and J is TRBJ2-1, with D perhaps matching TRBD1 or TRBD2 (6 bases each). Germline CDR1 is SQVTM and CDR2 is ANQGSEA. V lost 7 bases to trimming and J lost 4 bases, with 17 bases between them. The CDR3 sequence is 14 residues long. CDR3 nucleotide sequence: TGCAGCGCCGAGGGGGGCGCCGAGTACAATGAGCAGTTCTTC. As protein: CSAEGGAEYNEQFF.

The rearrangement uses TRBV29-1 and TRBJ1-1; possible D gene TRBD1, 6 bases. V was cut by 6 bases and J by 0 bases, with 11 bases left in between. The CDR3 is made up of 13 amino acids. The germline V gene encodes CDR1 SQVTM and CDR2 ANQGSEA. This chain's CDR3 is CSVYRDMNTEAFF. The DNA for the CDR3 is TGCAGCGTATACAGGGACATGAACACTGAAGCTTTCTTT.

The chain carries TRBV20-1 and TRBJ2-3; TRBD2 agrees at 8 bases. Germline V gene sequence: CDR1 DFQATT, CDR2 SNEGSKA (reference sequence). V was clipped by 5 bases and J by 6 bases; unmatched bases: 4. The CDR3 has 12 amino acids. The CDR3 coding sequence is TGCAGTGCTTCCCCGGGGGGGGATACGCAGTATTTT. Translation: CSASPGGDTQYF.

This clonotype was detected a few times. V gene TRBV7-6 combines with J gene TRBJ2-5; 7 nucleotides line up with TRBD2. The CDR3 totals 14 residues. Unmatched junction bases numbered 7, after V lost 5 bases and J lost 4 bases. In germline, CDR1 is SGHVS, CDR2 FNYEAQ. The CDR3 sequence is CASSTGLPPETQYF. CDR3 DNA: TGTGCCAGCAGCACGGGACTACCTCCAGAGACCCAGTACTTC.

This chain connects TRBV4-3 to TRBJ2-3; 8 bases agree with TRBD2. The V segment lost 8 bases and the J segment 8 bases; nucleotides outside the gene matches: 9. CDR1 LGHNA and CDR2 YSLEER come from the germline V gene. The CDR3 consists of 13 residues. Here the CDR3 DNA reads TGCGCCAGCTCGGGAGGGAGAGGGGTTACGCAGTATTTT. This sequence encodes CASSGGRGVTQYF.

The chain combines TRBV20-1 with TRBJ2-5, with 12 bases fitting TRBD2. J lost 1 base, V lost 5 bases, and 8 bases had no gene match. Germline lookup yields CDR1 DFQATT and CDR2 SNEGSKA (reference sequence). The CDR3 is 16 residues long. CDR3 sequence (DNA): TGCAGTGCTTCCTCCTCGGGACTAGCGGGCCAAGAGACCCAGTACTTC. This gives the protein CSASSSGLAGQETQYF.

The gene calls are TRBV6-2 or TRBV6-3 and TRBJ2-4; 9 nucleotides agree with TRBD1. Trimming took 0 bases from V and 4 from J; bases not matched to a gene: 4. The CDR3 is 16 residues long. Germline V gene data show CDR1 as MNHEY and CDR2 as SVGEGT. The CDR3 loop is CASSYSAQGAKNIQYF. The CDR3 bases are TGTGCCAGCAGTTACTCGGCACAGGGGGCGAAAAACATTCAGTACTTC.

V usage is TRBV28 and J usage is TRBJ2-2; no reliable D call. Germline CDR1 and CDR2: MDHEN and SYDVKM. The CDR3 loop spans 14 amino acids. V dropped 7 bases and J dropped 0 bases, with 9 bases sitting between them. CDR3 nucleotide sequence: TGTGCCAGCATCCAGAACCCGAACACCGGGGAGCTGTTTTTT. Residues: CASIQNPNTGELFF.

The chain links TRBV28 to TRBJ2-5; tentatively, D is TRBD1 (6 bases). Germline V CDR1 and CDR2: MDHEN, SYDVKM. This CDR3 comprises 15 residues. The V and J ends lost 3 bases and 5 bases respectively, with 16 bases between them. The CDR3 DNA is TGTGCCAGCAGTTTCGGGGACACATTCGCGGAGACCCAGTACTTC. Translating it yields CASSFGDTFAETQYF.